These 25 T cell receptor beta chains originate from one sample sequenced in a study of long-term antiretroviral therapy in people with HIV. The libraries were made with immunoSEQ v3.0 at survey level. The table came from immunoSEQ multiplex PCR; TCRdb's copy has only in-frame clones and leaves some out. The sample carries tens of thousands of clones, roughly four fifths recorded once. This material consisted of unsorted PBMCs, taken 0.5 years before starting antiretroviral therapy. Receptors originate from a man aged 35 to 55 with HIV.

The rearrangement uses TRBV19 and TRBJ1-1; the D gene is possibly TRBD1 (6 bases). Trimming took 7 bases from V and 2 from J, leaving 20 bases between them. This CDR3 comprises 16 residues. From germline, CDR1 is LNHDA and CDR2 SQIVND (reference sequence). The CDR3 nucleotides are TGTGCCAGTACCCGAGGAAGGGGGTCCGTAAACACTGAAGCTTTCTTT. Its protein product is CASTRGRGSVNTEAFF.

The rearrangement uses TRBV27 and TRBJ1-6; 7 positions agree with TRBD1. The V and J ends lost 3 bases and 3 bases, in that order; junction bases with no gene match: 5. There are 16 residues in the CDR3. Germline V gives CDR1 MNHEY, CDR2 SMNVEV (reference sequence). This CDR3 reads CASSFVGGSYNSPLHF. For the CDR3, the DNA is TGTGCCAGCAGTTTCGTAGGGGGCAGCTATAATTCACCCCTCCACTTT.

V usage is TRBV9 and J usage is TRBJ2-5; 9 nucleotides agree with TRBD2. V shed 3 bases, J shed 5 bases, and the junction held 5 bases outside the gene matches. Germline CDR1 is SGDLS and CDR2 is YYNGEE. The CDR3 loop spans 14 amino acids. The CDR3 sequence is CASSASSGDETQYF. The CDR3 DNA reads as TGTGCCAGCAGCGCTTCTAGCGGGGATGAGACCCAGTACTTC.

The CDR3 protein is CASSYPGSLYEQYF. CDR3 DNA: TGTGCCAGCAGTTACCCAGGGAGTTTATACGAGCAGTACTTC. J is TRBJ2-7 and V is TRBV6-5; D may be TRBD1 or TRBD2 (5 bases each). Trimming pared 2 bases from V and 4 bases from J, leaving 12 bases between. Germline CDR1 is MNHEY and CDR2 is SVGAGI. The CDR3 covers 14 residues.

This rearrangement joins TRBV7-9 to TRBJ1-4, with D maybe TRBD1 (6 bases). V shed 5 bases and J shed 11 bases, with 18 bases lying between them. CDR1 is SEHNR, CDR2 FQNEAQ, per germline (reference sequence). The CDR3 contains 14 residues. CDR3 sequence: CASSQDSQMTKLFF. CDR3 coding DNA: TGTGCCAGCAGCCAGGACAGCCAGATGACTAAACTGTTTTTT.

This CDR3 is CSVAGQGYEQYF. The CDR3 region has the DNA TGCAGCGTTGCGGGACAGGGCTACGAGCAGTACTTC. V gene TRBV29-1 combines with J gene TRBJ2-7; 9 bases are shared with TRBD1. This CDR3 region has 12 residues. The germline V gene has CDR1 SQVTM and CDR2 ANQGSEA. J was trimmed by 3 bases and V by 4 bases; bases with no gene match: 1.

J is TRBJ1-5 and V is TRBV5-4; D perhaps matches TRBD1 (6 bases). The CDR3 spans 12 residues. Trimming removed 4 bases at V and 8 bases at J, with 10 bases between. From germline, CDR1 is SGHNT and CDR2 YYREEE (reference sequence). CDR3 in DNA: TGTGCCAGCAGCCGAGGGGGTGAGCCCCAGCATTTT. Protein product: CASSRGGEPQHF.

J is TRBJ2-4 and V is TRBV4-1; 7 bases agree with TRBD2. V shed 3 bases and J 1 base; nucleotides not matched to a gene: 6. The CDR3 is 16 residues long. Per the germline V gene, CDR1 is MGHRA and CDR2 is YSYEKL. CDR3: CASSQSGGTAKNIQYF. CDR3 nucleotides: TGCGCCAGCAGCCAGTCCGGGGGGACGGCCAAAAACATTCAGTACTTC.

The chain is built from TRBV23-1 and TRBJ2-4; 14 bases map to TRBD2. TRBV23-1 is an ORF, and what it does is uncertain. Trimming cost V 4 bases and J 4 bases; bases outside gene matches: 9. This CDR3 is built from 18 residues. CDR3 sequence: CASSLSPTSGGEKNIQYF. The CDR3 nucleotides read TGCGCCAGCAGTCTCTCACCGACTAGCGGGGGGGAGAAAAACATTCAGTACTTC.

J is TRBJ2-6 and V is TRBV18, with D tentatively TRBD1 or TRBD2 (5 bases each). This CDR3 has 17 amino acids. Trimming removed 6 bases from V and 2 bases from J, with 17 bases in between. Per germline, CDR1 KGHSH and CDR2 LQKENI. In DNA form, the CDR3 reads TGTGCCAGCTCCGGGGACGGAGCACGTACTGGGGCCAACGTCCTGACTTTC. It is translated as CASSGDGARTGANVLTF.

The table lists this clone with a few counts. The CDR3 here is CASSSTGAPQGNEQFF. The CDR3 DNA sequence: TGCGCCAGCAGTTCTACCGGGGCGCCCCAAGGGAATGAGCAGTTCTTC. The chain recombines TRBV5-1 with TRBJ2-1; possibly TRBD1 or TRBD2 for D (5 bases each). This CDR3 has 16 residues. CDR1 and CDR2 from the germline V gene are SGHRS and YFSETQ. V was clipped by 5 bases and J by 7 bases, with 22 bases between them.

The count of this clone is one. The J gene is TRBJ2-1, the V gene TRBV28; unclear D gene. Trimming pared 5 bases from V and 6 bases from J, leaving 11 bases between. This CDR3 is built from 13 residues. Germline loops: CDR1 MDHEN, CDR2 SYDVKM. CDR3: CASSPDWSNEQFF. CDR3 in DNA: TGTGCCAGCAGTCCTGATTGGTCCAATGAGCAGTTCTTC.

The chain is built from TRBV11-2 and TRBJ1-2; 7 bases are shared with TRBD1. J was trimmed by 2 bases and V by 4 bases; bases with no gene match: 1. The CDR3 consists of 13 residues. The germline gives CDR1 SGHAT, CDR2 FQNNGV. CDR3: CASSSTGNYGYTF. In DNA form, the CDR3 reads TGTGCCAGCAGCTCGACAGGGAACTATGGCTACACCTTC.

V usage is TRBV30 and J usage is TRBJ2-4; D unclear. Between the trimmed V and J ends, which lost 0 bases and 5 bases, there was a span of 2 bases. Germline V gene lookup returns CDR1 GTSNPN and CDR2 SVGIG (reference sequence). This CDR3 region has 11 residues. CDR3 region: CAWSVENIQYF. The CDR3 region has the DNA TGTGCCTGGAGTGTAGAAAACATTCAGTACTTC.

This clone was seen a handful of times. The V gene is TRBV7-9, the J gene TRBJ2-1; tentatively, D is TRBD2 (5 bases). CDR1 and CDR2 from the germline V gene are SEHNR and FQNEAQ (reference sequence). The V and J ends lost 1 base and 3 bases respectively, with 22 bases between them. The CDR3 has 19 residues. The DNA of the CDR3 is TGTGCCAGCAGCTTAGGAGGGCGGGTGACCATCAGCGGCTACAATGAGCAGTTCTTC. This codes for CASSLGGRVTISGYNEQFF.

This chain connects TRBV28 to TRBJ2-2; D might be TRBD2 (6 bases). CDR1 and CDR2 from the germline V gene are MDHEN and SYDVKM. V lost 4 bases to trimming and J lost 2 bases, with 14 bases between them. The CDR3 is 16 residues long. CDR3 protein: CASSSSQRANTGELFF. In DNA, the CDR3 is TGTGCCAGCAGTTCCTCACAGCGGGCTAACACCGGGGAGCTGTTTTTT.

The chain joins TRBV5-6 to TRBJ2-5, with D possibly being TRBD1 (6 bases). CDR3 size: 15 residues. Looked up from germline, CDR1 is SGHDT and CDR2 is YYEEEE. V was clipped by 1 base and J by 5 bases, with 15 bases between them. The CDR3 DNA follows: TGTGCCAGCAGCTTGATGGGGGCTTACGGGGAGACCCAGTACTTC. This gives the protein CASSLMGAYGETQYF.

The rearrangement links TRBV9 to TRBJ1-3, with unresolved D. This CDR3 comprises 13 residues. Trimming took 0 bases from V and 4 from J, leaving 5 bases between them. Germline loops: CDR1 SGDLS, CDR2 YYNGEE. The CDR3 protein is CASSVGEGNTIYF. The CDR3 DNA follows: TGTGCCAGCAGCGTAGGAGAAGGAAACACCATATATTTT. The whole variable domain, filled in from reference TRBV9 and TRBJ1-3, reads DSGVTQTPKHLITATGQRVTLRCSPRSGDLSVYWYQQSLDQGLQFLIQYYNGEERAKGNILERFSAQQFPDLHSELNLSSLELGDSALYFCASSVGEGNTIYFGEGSWLTVV.

This sequence joins TRBV19 and TRBJ1-1; D gene unclear. CDR3 length: 13 residues. V dropped 6 bases and J dropped 4 bases, with 12 bases sitting between them. Per germline, CDR1 LNHDA and CDR2 SQIVND (reference sequence). The CDR3 spells CASSSGGGTEAFF. The CDR3 nucleotides read TGTGCCAGTAGCAGCGGAGGTGGCACTGAAGCTTTCTTT.

The rearrangement links TRBV7-6 to TRBJ1-2; TRBD1 aligns across 7 bases. J lost 0 bases, V lost 4 bases, and 5 bases had no gene match. The CDR3 has 15 amino acids. The V gene's germline CDR1 is SGHVS and CDR2 FNYEAQ. In DNA form, the CDR3 reads TGTGCCAGCAGCTCCCTCGGGACAGCTAACTATGGCTACACCTTC. Translating it yields CASSSLGTANYGYTF.

This clone turned up a few times. V gene TRBV13 combines with J gene TRBJ2-2; D uncertain. Germline values: CDR1 PRHDT, CDR2 FYEKMQ (reference sequence). The CDR3 has 12 amino acids. V was cut by 5 bases and J by 2 bases, with 3 bases left in between. CDR3 in amino acids: CASSANTGELFF. For the CDR3, the DNA is TGTGCCAGCAGCGCCAACACCGGGGAGCTGTTTTTT.

This clone appeared once. The chain couples TRBV7-8 to TRBJ1-2, with a possible D match to TRBD1 (5 bases). V lost 4 bases and J lost 0, with 15 bases in between. This CDR3 has 16 amino acids. Per the germline V gene, CDR1 is SGHVS and CDR2 is FQNEAQ. The CDR3 loop reads CASSSQGRGSNYGYTF. The DNA for the CDR3 is TGTGCCAGCAGCTCTCAGGGCCGGGGGTCTAACTATGGCTACACCTTC.

This clone was detected only once. The CDR3 loop reads CASSSLGPSGGQPQHF. The CDR3 DNA is TGTGCCAGCAGCTCCCTGGGACCCTCAGGGGGTCAGCCCCAGCATTTT. The chain joins TRBV7-8 to TRBJ1-5; 7 positions match TRBD1. The CDR3 totals 16 residues. Germline values: CDR1 SGHVS, CDR2 FQNEAQ. Trimming cost V 4 bases and J 6 bases; bases outside gene matches: 12.

The CDR3, as DNA: TGCGCCAGCAGCCAGGTTTTACAGGGTCGAACTGAAGCTTTCTTT. This codes for CASSQVLQGRTEAFF. The chain is built from TRBV4-3 and TRBJ1-1, with a possible D match to TRBD1 (6 bases). The CDR3 extends over 15 amino acids. V was pared by 3 bases and J by 5 bases, with 16 bases between. Looked up from germline, CDR1 is LGHNA and CDR2 is YSLEER.

This clone was recorded a few times. This chain uses TRBV19 with TRBJ2-7, with 8 bases lining up with TRBD1. The CDR3 is 13 residues long. Germline CDR1 is LNHDA and CDR2 is SQIVND (reference sequence). J gave up 6 bases and V 5 bases, and 6 bases lay outside the gene matches. CDR3 bases: TGTGCCAGTAGTGCCCCGACAGGGGTCGAGCAGTACTTC. As protein: CASSAPTGVEQYF.